The present entry profiles one TCR beta chain with its context. What it recognizes is unknown. The CDR3 consists of 16 residues. Trimming took 5 bases from V and 6 from J; bases not matched to a gene: 11. Germline loops: CDR1 SGDLS, CDR2 YYNGEE. This sample is drawn from a study of cytomegalovirus exposure and HLA in healthy donors. General study findings and limits: In a later analysis, approximately 15,000 TCR beta sequences were associated with HLA alleles at 0.05 false discovery rate. Later analysis revealed greater clonal expansion in HLA-associated TCR beta chains than in equally common others. CMV serostatus alone was available as immune exposure information.

PCR was performed using 60 Vbeta and 13 Jbeta primers. Data came from immunoSEQ multiplex PCR; TCRdb stores just in-frame clones and leaves some out. Of fewer than 180,000 clones in the sample, 79% were seen once. The clonotype was recovered from a man aged 50 to 59 in good health and CMV-seropositive. The chain combines TRBV9 with TRBJ1-1; TRBD1 matches 12 bases. The sequenced sample consisted of PBMCs. CDR3 residues: CASSGPPGQGASEAFF. In DNA, the CDR3 is TGTGCCAGCAGTGGACCTCCGGGACAGGGGGCCTCTGAAGCTTTCTTT.